A single sample gave rise to the 18 T cell receptor beta chains below, sequenced in a study of blood T cell repertoires in COVID-19. TCRdb's copy holds only in-frame clones and misses some; the assay was immunoSEQ multiplex PCR. Of 220,000 or so clones in the sample, about 85% were seen once. Specimen: peripheral blood. Receptors were obtained from a woman in her forties or fifties with COVID-19, enrolled during active disease.

This clone has a handful of counts. The J gene is TRBJ1-1, the V gene TRBV29-1; D is unclear. V gave up 5 bases and J gave up 8 bases, with 9 bases separating them. The CDR3 runs to 10 residues. The germline gives CDR1 SQVTM, CDR2 ANQGSEA. DNA of the CDR3: TGCAGCGTTTATACAGTAGAAGCTTTCTTT. Translation: CSVYTVEAFF. Full variable domain (remainder filled in from reference TRBV29-1 and TRBJ1-1): SAVISQKPSRDICQRGTSLTIQCQVDSQVTMMFWYRQQPGQSLTLIATANQGSEATYESGFVIDKFPISRPNLTFSTLTVSNMSPEDSSIYLCSVYTVEAFFGQGTRLTVV.

V is TRBV3-1 (or the pseudogene TRBV3-2) and J is TRBJ1-2, with no clear D. CDR3 length: 15 residues. V was pared by 0 bases and J by 8 bases, with 16 bases between. The germline V gene encodes CDR1 LGHDT and CDR2 YNNKEL (reference sequence). CDR3 DNA sequence: TGTGCCAGCAGCCAAGACCCGCACCGACTAAGGGGCTACACCTTC. Translating gives CASSQDPHRLRGYTF.

The V call is TRBV5-1, the J call TRBJ2-1, with 9 bases that match TRBD1. After removal of 4 bases from V and 5 bases from J, the junction contained 7 bases not matched to a gene. Per the germline V gene, CDR1 is SGHRS and CDR2 is YFSETQ. The CDR3 length is 15 residues. In nucleotides, the CDR3 is TGCGCCAGCAGCGTCGGGACAGGGTTGGACAATGAGCAGTTCTTC. The encoded protein is CASSVGTGLDNEQFF.

This clone was counted once. V and J are TRBV5-1 and TRBJ2-1; 7 bases align to TRBD1. Germline lookup yields CDR1 SGHRS and CDR2 YFSETQ. CDR3 size: 18 residues. V was pared by 0 bases and J by 7 bases, with 16 bases of the junction left unmatched. The chain's CDR3 is CASSLEGRVGGSGNEQFF. CDR3 DNA sequence: TGCGCCAGCAGCTTGGAAGGTCGGGTAGGGGGCAGTGGGAATGAGCAGTTCTTC.

This chain uses TRBV19 with TRBJ2-1; 8 nucleotides agree with TRBD1. V gave up 2 bases and J gave up 7 bases; unmatched junction bases: 4. Germline CDR1 and CDR2: LNHDA and SQIVND (reference sequence). The CDR3 is 14 amino acids. The CDR3 DNA reads as TGTGCCAGTAGTATACAGGGGGCGAGGAATGAGCAGTTCTTC. Translation gives CASSIQGARNEQFF.

The rearrangement uses TRBV9 and TRBJ2-1, with D unresolved. The CDR3 totals 15 residues. CDR1 and CDR2 from the germline V gene are SGDLS and YYNGEE. The germline V and J ends were trimmed by 0 bases and 7 bases, with 14 bases remaining between them. CDR3 sequence (DNA): TGTGCCAGCAGCGTAGACCCCCATAGGCGGAATGAGCAGTTCTTC. Translating it yields CASSVDPHRRNEQFF.

CDR3 protein: CASSSGTDHNSPLHF. In nucleotides, the CDR3 is TGCGCCAGCAGCTCCGGGACAGACCATAATTCACCCCTCCACTTT. V gene TRBV5-1 combines with J gene TRBJ1-6, with 7 bases fitting TRBD1. The germline V gene encodes CDR1 SGHRS and CDR2 YFSETQ. V lost 3 bases to trimming and J lost 5 bases; unmatched junction nucleotides: 5. CDR3 length equals 15 residues.

The chain uses TRBV4-1 and TRBJ2-1; possible D gene TRBD2, 5 bases. The CDR3 runs 12 residues. The V gene lost 4 bases and the J gene lost 7 bases, with 8 bases spanning the gap. CDR1 is MGHRA, CDR2 YSYEKL, per germline. CDR3 residues: CASSPSRNEQFF. DNA of the CDR3: TGCGCCAGCAGCCCTAGCAGGAATGAGCAGTTCTTC.

CDR3 protein: CASSLSTQGYGYTF. CDR3 nucleotides: TGCGCCAGCAGCTTGTCGACACAGGGGTATGGCTACACCTTC. V gene TRBV5-1 combines with J gene TRBJ1-2, with 7 bases that match TRBD1. J gave up 5 bases and V 1 base, and 5 bases lay outside the gene matches. Germline CDR1 and CDR2: SGHRS and YFSETQ. The CDR3 extends over 14 amino acids.

The CDR3 DNA reads as TGTGCCAGTAGTATAGGGACTGGGACAGGGGTAGATACGCAGTATTTT. It yields the protein CASSIGTGTGVDTQYF. The rearrangement uses TRBV19 and TRBJ2-3; 10 positions agree with TRBD1. Germline V CDR1 and CDR2: LNHDA, SQIVND (reference sequence). The J segment lost 5 bases and the V segment lost 1 base, leaving 6 bases of the junction unmatched. The CDR3 contains 16 residues. Full variable domain (rest looked up from reference TRBV19 and TRBJ2-3): DGGITQSPKYLFRKEGQNVTLSCEQNLNHDAMYWYRQDPGQGLRLIYYSQIVNDFQKGDIAEGYSVSREKKESFPLTVTSAQKNPTAFYLCASSIGTGTGVDTQYFGPGTRLTVL.

This sequence joins TRBV7-9 and TRBJ1-1; D gene unclear. The V gene's germline CDR1 is SEHNR and CDR2 FQNEAQ (reference sequence). V lost 2 bases, J lost 10 bases, and 11 bases lay in between. There are 12 residues in the CDR3. The CDR3 sequence: CASSLFQEAAFF. The CDR3 nucleotides read TGTGCCAGCAGCTTATTCCAAGAGGCAGCTTTCTTT.

This clone was seen a few times. The CDR3 DNA reads as TGTGCCACGACTTCAGGGGGTGATTATCAGCCCCAGCATTTT. Protein: CATTSGGDYQPQHF. This rearrangement joins TRBV10-3 to TRBJ1-5; 7 bases agree with TRBD1. This CDR3 region has 14 residues. CDR1 and CDR2 from the germline V gene are ENHRY and SYGVKD. With V trimmed by 10 bases and J by 5 bases, 11 bases remained unmatched.

The rearrangement joins TRBV19 to TRBJ2-3; D not resolved. Germline CDR1 reads LNHDA; CDR2 reads SQIVND (reference sequence). There are 13 residues in the CDR3. Trimming removed 4 bases at V and 2 bases at J, with 7 bases between. The chain's CDR3 is CASSNVATDTQYF. DNA of the CDR3: TGTGCCAGTAGTAACGTAGCCACAGATACGCAGTATTTT.

The J gene is TRBJ1-2, the V gene TRBV27; maybe TRBD1 (6 bases). The V end was cut by 5 bases, the J end by 4 bases, with 14 bases between. The CDR3 runs to 14 residues. Germline CDR1 MNHEY, CDR2 SMNVEV (reference sequence). This CDR3 is CASSPPGGLYGYTF. In DNA, the CDR3 is TGTGCCAGCAGTCCGCCGGGGGGCCTCTATGGCTACACCTTC.

This clone is a singleton in its sample. J is TRBJ2-3 and V is TRBV6-2 or TRBV6-3; TRBD2 matches at 11 bases. J gave up 3 bases and V 2 bases, and 1 base lay outside the gene matches. Germline lookup yields CDR1 MNHEY and CDR2 SVGEGT. The CDR3 is 15 residues long. Here the CDR3 DNA reads TGTGCCAGCAGTTACCTAGCGGGGGGAACAGATACGCAGTATTTT. This sequence encodes CASSYLAGGTDTQYF.

This clone was counted many times. The chain combines TRBV9 with TRBJ2-3; 9 positions match TRBD2. CDR1 SGDLS and CDR2 YYNGEE come from the germline V gene. V was clipped by 0 bases and J by 1 base; unmatched bases: 9. The CDR3 loop spans 18 amino acids. The CDR3 here is CASSVDPGAGGGTDTQYF. The CDR3, as DNA: TGTGCCAGCAGCGTAGACCCCGGGGCGGGGGGGGGCACAGATACGCAGTATTTT.

The chain links TRBV5-5 to TRBJ2-7; TRBD1 matches 7 bases. The CDR3 consists of 13 residues. Germline CDR1 SGHKS, CDR2 YYEKEE (reference sequence). V lost 4 bases, J lost 3 bases, and 4 bases stayed unmatched. The CDR3 here is CASSRSGGYEQYV. The DNA for the CDR3 is TGTGCCAGCAGCCGATCAGGGGGCTACGAGCAGTACGTC.

Turning to this clone: The sample contains more than one DNA sequence encoding this CDR3. The chain uses TRBV5-1 and TRBJ2-3; D uncertain. Germline V gene lookup returns CDR1 SGHRS and CDR2 YFSETQ. This CDR3 comprises 12 residues. With 3 bases removed from V and 2 bases from J, the gap between germline ends came to 4 bases. CDR3 in DNA: TGCGCCAGCAGCTCCTCCACAGATACGCAGTATTTT. Translated: CASSSSTDTQYF.